The present T cell receptor (beta chain) was sequenced within a study of T cell responses to AZD1222 COVID-19 vaccine. Study-level information: Both about-4-week and about-12-week second-dose recipients were combined. Study observations and caveats: Sampling that yielded the repertoires occurred only after the peak T cell response. Across the whole spike, CD4 TCRs peaked at regions 160-218 and 743-854. Baseline antibody screening turned up just six seropositive AZD1222 recipients.

To note about this clone: Antigen specificity is unknown.

Sequencing used immunoSEQ multiplex PCR; TCRdb keeps in-frame clones, though not all of them. The sample carries more than 150,000 clones, 85% to 95% recorded once. V lost 6 bases, J lost 0 bases, and 22 bases lay in between. Germline values: CDR1 SGHTS, CDR2 YDEGEE. This CDR3 has 17 residues. The chain combines TRBV5-8 with TRBJ2-7, with D uncertain. This sequence was found in an adult in good health. Sequencing was performed on peripheral blood, taken on day 0 of AZD1222 vaccination. CDR3 loop: CASTPGRSARPSYEQYF. The CDR3 nucleotides read TGTGCCAGCACCCCGGGCAGGTCTGCGCGGCCCTCCTACGAGCAGTACTTC.